A selection of T cell receptor beta chains follows, all from one sample in a study of blood T cell repertoires in COVID-19. Libraries were prepared by immunoSEQ multiplex PCR; TCRdb keeps only in-frame clonotypes and omits some of them. The sample includes under 350,000 clones, 80% to 90% of them seen just once. Material: PBMCs or T cells enriched from blood (not recorded which). The receptor set was obtained from a woman aged 40 to 50 with acute COVID-19. Each CDR3 is given with its conserved first and last residue.

j_gene: TRBJ2-5; v_gene: TRBV3-1/TRBV3-2; len: 18; CDR3aa: CASSQVPGSSGSGGTQYF
j_gene: TRBJ2-7; v_gene: TRBV29-1; len: 13; CDR3aa: CSAYTGTTYEQYF
j_gene: TRBJ1-2; v_gene: TRBV6-5; len: 16; CDR3aa: CASSYTFGRVDYGYTF
j_gene: TRBJ1-2; v_gene: TRBV28; len: 12; CDR3aa: CASSEGKYGYTF
j_gene: TRBJ1-5; v_gene: TRBV19; len: 16; CDR3aa: CASSFSDRASNQPQHF
j_gene: TRBJ1-1; v_gene: TRBV5-4; len: 15; CDR3aa: CASSLLDISNTEAFF
j_gene: TRBJ1-1; v_gene: TRBV5-5; len: 15; CDR3aa: CASSLGAGRVTEAFF
j_gene: TRBJ2-3; v_gene: TRBV2; len: 17; CDR3aa: CASSLELAGAGGDTQYF
j_gene: TRBJ2-6; v_gene: TRBV29-1; len: 18; CDR3aa: CSVLPTRDRGPGANVLTF
j_gene: TRBJ2-7; v_gene: TRBV7-9; len: 12; CDR3aa: CASSTSGYEQYF
j_gene: TRBJ1-5; v_gene: TRBV6-5; len: 15; CDR3aa: CASRLTASSNQPQHF
j_gene: TRBJ2-5; v_gene: TRBV5-1; len: 16; CDR3aa: CASSLFAGEIKETQYF
j_gene: TRBJ2-2; v_gene: TRBV9; len: 15; CDR3aa: CASSYEGGATGELFF
j_gene: TRBJ2-3; v_gene: TRBV6-4; len: 13; CDR3aa: CASSDPITDTQYF
j_gene: TRBJ1-2; v_gene: TRBV28; len: 15; CDR3aa: CASRSPGQGNYGYTF
j_gene: TRBJ2-7; v_gene: TRBV5-1; len: 16; CDR3aa: CASSLPRDRMNYEQYF
j_gene: TRBJ1-2; v_gene: TRBV7-9; len: 14; CDR3aa: CASNTGGGNYGYTF
j_gene: TRBJ2-2; v_gene: TRBV6-2/TRBV6-3; len: 15; CDR3aa: CASSPLGTGTGELFF
j_gene: TRBJ1-2; v_gene: TRBV4-3; len: 15; CDR3aa: CVSSQGVTRSYGYTF
j_gene: TRBJ2-1; v_gene: TRBV5-1; len: 16; CDR3aa: CASSLASGGSHNEQFF
j_gene: TRBJ2-1; v_gene: TRBV3-1/TRBV3-2; len: 17; CDR3aa: CASSQRNLRDSYNEQFF
j_gene: TRBJ2-7; v_gene: TRBV7-2; len: 15; CDR3aa: CASSLAGGLTGEQYF
j_gene: TRBJ1-4; v_gene: TRBV3-1/TRBV3-2; len: 14; CDR3aa: CASSQSQPNEKLFF
j_gene: TRBJ1-3; v_gene: TRBV5-8; len: 16; CDR3aa: CASSSRQGARGNTIYF
j_gene: TRBJ1-1; v_gene: TRBV19; len: 13; CDR3aa: CASSTSLNTEAFF
j_gene: TRBJ1-3; v_gene: TRBV18; len: 18; CDR3aa: CASSPGQNYPRSGNTIYF
j_gene: TRBJ1-1; v_gene: TRBV29-1; len: 13; CDR3aa: CSVGKGPNTEAFF
j_gene: TRBJ1-1; v_gene: TRBV19; len: 14; CDR3aa: CASSRRGIEGRAFF
j_gene: TRBJ1-1; v_gene: TRBV5-4; len: 13; CDR3aa: CASSLQGAEIAFF
j_gene: TRBJ1-5; v_gene: TRBV27; len: 15; CDR3aa: CASSLRGGSNQPQHF
j_gene: TRBJ2-1; v_gene: TRBV6-5; len: 14; CDR3aa: CASSRLTRYNEQFF
j_gene: TRBJ1-3; v_gene: TRBV11-2; len: 14; CDR3aa: CASSLSISGNTIYF
j_gene: TRBJ1-1; v_gene: TRBV5-4; len: 15; CDR3aa: CASSSLGQGATEAFF
j_gene: TRBJ2-2; v_gene: TRBV25-1; len: 17; CDR3aa: CASTDQDGGPNTGELFF
j_gene: TRBJ1-1; v_gene: TRBV29-1; len: 12; CDR3aa: CSAGTANTEAFF
j_gene: TRBJ2-3; v_gene: TRBV11-2; len: 16; CDR3aa: CASSWGTGGGTDTQYF
j_gene: TRBJ2-7; v_gene: TRBV6-2/TRBV6-3; len: 16; CDR3aa: CASSYPMDTPTYEQYF
j_gene: TRBJ1-5; v_gene: TRBV6-2/TRBV6-3; len: 15; CDR3aa: CASSYSRGLTQPQHF
j_gene: TRBJ1-1; v_gene: TRBV2; len: 13; CDR3aa: CASSVSVNTEAFF
j_gene: TRBJ1-1; v_gene: TRBV2; len: 14; CDR3aa: CASSATGQSTEAFF
j_gene: TRBJ2-3; v_gene: TRBV19; len: 14; CDR3aa: CASSIQGVTDTQYF
j_gene: TRBJ2-7; v_gene: TRBV19; len: 15; CDR3aa: CASSMSPGQIYEQYF
j_gene: TRBJ2-5; v_gene: TRBV7-3; len: 14; CDR3aa: CASSRTSGKETQYF
j_gene: TRBJ2-7; v_gene: TRBV3-1/TRBV3-2; len: 17; CDR3aa: CASSLLVHSGGAYEQYF
j_gene: TRBJ2-7; v_gene: TRBV5-4; len: 13; CDR3aa: CASSLPSSYEQYF
j_gene: TRBJ2-1; v_gene: TRBV6-5; len: 14; CDR3aa: CAGSTGTGIYEQFF
j_gene: TRBJ2-6; v_gene: TRBV19; len: 15; CDR3aa: CASSIAGSGANVLTF
j_gene: TRBJ2-7; v_gene: TRBV7-2; len: 16; CDR3aa: CASSYSVPGETYEQYF
j_gene: TRBJ2-7; v_gene: TRBV19; len: 13; CDR3aa: CASAGQGGLEQYF
j_gene: TRBJ1-4; v_gene: TRBV11-2; len: 16; CDR3aa: CASSLIPETGREKLFF
j_gene: TRBJ1-2; v_gene: TRBV28; len: 14; CDR3aa: CASRSQGSGYGYTF